This entry lists 17 T cell receptor beta chains sequenced from one sample in a study of blood T cell repertoires in COVID-19. Clones were read by immunoSEQ multiplex PCR, and TCRdb kept only the in-frame ones, dropping some. This sample has about 200,000 clones, with about 82% found just once. Sequencing was done on a sample of PBMCs or T cells enriched from blood (not recorded which). These receptors all come from a man aged 40-50 years with acute COVID-19.

This clone has a single count. The CDR3 here is CASSSSHGVPEAFF. In nucleotides, the CDR3 is TGTGCCAGCAGCTCCTCTCACGGGGTACCTGAAGCTTTCTTT. This sequence joins TRBV11-2 and TRBJ1-1; no clear D gene. Deletions cut 4 bases from V and 6 bases from J, with 15 bases between. The CDR3 sequence is 14 residues long. Germline V CDR1 and CDR2: SGHAT, FQNNGV.

This chain connects TRBV5-4 to TRBJ2-3; D is perhaps TRBD2 (6 bases). This CDR3 is 15 amino acids long. Germline CDR1 and CDR2: SGHNT and YYREEE (reference sequence). Trimming shortened V by 1 base and J by 0 bases, and 9 bases separated the two germline ends. CDR3 nucleotide sequence: TGTGCCAGCAGCTTGAGTAGCGGTAGCACAGATACGCAGTATTTT. It translates to CASSLSSGSTDTQYF.

The chain joins TRBV9 to TRBJ2-5; TRBD1 might be the D (6 bases). CDR3 length: 15 amino acids. Germline V lookup: CDR1 SGDLS, CDR2 YYNGEE. The V and J ends lost 3 bases and 3 bases respectively, with 15 bases between them. CDR3 region: CASSETPQGEETQYF. The CDR3 DNA reads TGTGCCAGCAGCGAGACCCCACAGGGAGAAGAGACCCAGTACTTC.

The rearrangement uses TRBV24-1 and TRBJ2-3; D is perhaps TRBD1 (6 bases). V shed 9 bases and J shed 5 bases, with 8 bases lying between them. CDR3 length equals 11 residues. CDR1 is KGHDR and CDR2 is SFDVKD in the germline V gene. The CDR3 DNA sequence: TGTGCCACCTCAGGGGAAGATACGCAGTATTTT. This codes for CATSGEDTQYF.

The chain uses TRBV4-2 and TRBJ1-1; perhaps TRBD1 as D (5 bases). V lost 0 bases, J lost 7 bases, and 9 bases lay in between. Per the germline V gene, CDR1 is LGHNA and CDR2 is YNFKEQ. The CDR3 runs to 13 residues. The CDR3 here is CASSQDGGGEAFF. CDR3 nucleotide sequence: TGTGCCAGCAGCCAAGATGGCGGGGGTGAAGCTTTCTTT.

The rearrangement uses TRBV2 and TRBJ1-5, with D unresolved. Germline CDR1 reads SNHLY; CDR2 reads FYNNEI. The V gene lost 0 bases and the J gene lost 10 bases, with 13 bases spanning the gap. The CDR3 sequence is 14 residues long. The CDR3 is CASSEAELTAPQHF. CDR3 DNA: TGTGCCAGCAGTGAAGCGGAGCTTACGGCACCCCAGCATTTT.

The gene calls are TRBV14 and TRBJ2-3; D is perhaps TRBD2 (6 bases). V was clipped by 4 bases and J by 4 bases, with 18 bases between them. The CDR3 has 16 amino acids. The V gene's germline CDR1 is SGHDN and CDR2 FVKESK. CDR3 loop: CASSRIGSGSSDTQYF. CDR3 sequence (DNA): TGTGCCAGCAGCCGTATAGGTAGCGGTTCGTCAGATACGCAGTATTTT.

The V call is TRBV25-1, the J call TRBJ1-3; the D is unclear. Trimming pared 5 bases from V and 9 bases from J, leaving 11 bases between. The CDR3 is 12 amino acids. The germline V gene encodes CDR1 MGHDK and CDR2 SYGVNS. CDR3 sequence reads: CASSTDVGTIYF. The CDR3, as DNA: TGTGCCAGCAGTACAGACGTCGGCACCATATATTTT.

The table lists this clone with a count of one. The chain links TRBV7-3 to TRBJ2-7, with D possibly TRBD1 on 5 matching bases. The germline V and J ends were trimmed by 5 bases and 0 bases, with 11 bases remaining between them. The germline gives CDR1 SGHTA, CDR2 FQGTGA. There are 14 residues in the CDR3. CDR3 DNA sequence: TGTGCCAGCAGCCCGAGTAGGGGCTCCTACGAGCAGTACTTC. Protein: CASSPSRGSYEQYF.

V gene TRBV27 combines with J gene TRBJ1-3; 7 bases agree with TRBD1. The J segment lost 0 bases and the V segment lost 11 bases, leaving 7 bases of the junction unmatched. The CDR3 has 14 residues. Germline loops: CDR1 MNHEY, CDR2 SMNVEV (reference sequence). Written as DNA, the CDR3 is TGTGCCCCCCTCCGGGACAGCTCTGGAAACACCATATATTTT. This encodes CAPLRDSSGNTIYF.

The rearrangement uses TRBV7-2 and TRBJ2-3, with 14 bases matching TRBD2. This CDR3 has 16 residues. After removal of 1 base from V and 6 bases from J, the junction contained 3 bases not matched to a gene. CDR1 is SGHTA, CDR2 FQGNSA, per germline. The CDR3 DNA follows: TGTGCCAGCAGCTTAGGACTAGCGGGAGGGTGGGATACGCAGTATTTT. It is translated as CASSLGLAGGWDTQYF. The full variable domain, completed using reference TRBV7-2 and TRBJ2-3, is GAGVSQSPSNKVTEKGKDVELRCDPISGHTALYWYRQSLGQGLEFLIYFQGNSAPDKSGLPSDRFSAERTGGSVSTLTIQRTQQEDSAVYLCASSLGLAGGWDTQYFGPGTRLTVL.

There are a few counts of this clone. The V gene is TRBV4-1, the J gene TRBJ1-2, with a weak D call TRBD1 (6 bases). The CDR3 is made up of 15 amino acids. V was pared by 0 bases and J by 5 bases, with 13 bases between. Looked up from germline, CDR1 is MGHRA and CDR2 is YSYEKL. The CDR3 sequence: CASSQDLSGAYGYTF. The CDR3 DNA sequence: TGCGCCAGCAGCCAAGATCTCTCAGGGGCTTATGGCTACACCTTC.

The CDR3 DNA reads TGCGCCAGCAGCTTGACCGGCCAGGCGAACACTGAAGCTTTCTTT. Protein product: CASSLTGQANTEAFF. V gene TRBV5-1 combines with J gene TRBJ1-1; D ambiguous. Germline V gene data show CDR1 as SGHRS and CDR2 as YFSETQ. CDR3 length: 15 amino acids. Between the trimmed V and J ends, which lost 1 base and 1 base, there was a span of 11 bases.

This rearrangement joins TRBV19 to TRBJ2-5, with 14 bases lining up with TRBD2. Germline loops: CDR1 LNHDA, CDR2 SQIVND (reference sequence). This CDR3 has 15 residues. V shed 6 bases and J 2 bases; nucleotides not matched to a gene: 2. For the CDR3, the DNA is TGTGCCAGTAGGGGGACTAGCGGGAGTCAAGAGACCCAGTACTTC. Translated: CASRGTSGSQETQYF.

The chain uses TRBV5-1 and TRBJ2-2; 8 bases agree with TRBD2. Germline CDR1 SGHRS, CDR2 YFSETQ. V was clipped by 0 bases and J by 6 bases; unmatched bases: 7. The CDR3 runs 16 residues. This CDR3 is CASSLDPGLGSGELFF. The CDR3 nucleotides read TGCGCCAGCAGCTTGGACCCGGGACTAGGTTCCGGGGAGCTGTTTTTT.

This clone was counted a single time. The chain couples TRBV28 to TRBJ2-7; 11 bases agree with TRBD1. Looked up from germline, CDR1 is MDHEN and CDR2 is SYDVKM. This CDR3 has 13 amino acids. J was trimmed by 7 bases and V by 10 bases; bases with no gene match: 9. DNA of the CDR3: TGTGCCACCCGGACAGGGGGCTTAGAGGAGCAGTACTTC. The encoded protein is CATRTGGLEEQYF. The full variable domain, its missing parts supplied by reference TRBV28 and TRBJ2-7, is DVKVTQSSRYLVKRTGEKVFLECVQDMDHENMFWYRQDPGLGLRLIYFSYDVKMKEKGDIPEGYSVSREKKERFSLILESASTNQTSMYLCATRTGGLEEQYFGPGTRLTVT.

The chain joins TRBV10-3 to TRBJ2-7; 8 bases are shared with TRBD2. The junction had 6 bases not matched to a gene; V was cut back by 3 bases and J by 5 bases. This CDR3 contains 14 residues. From germline, CDR1 is ENHRY and CDR2 SYGVKD. The CDR3, as DNA: TGTGCCATCAGTGATCGACGGGGGGGCGACGAGCAGTACTTC. Its translation: CAISDRRGGDEQYF.